This T cell receptor beta chain was captured in a study of blood T cells in healthy people across ages. Overall study context: About one barcoded beta molecule per two T cells was captured by template switching.

Next came a second PCR, run for about 7 to 11 cycles, which used a sample-barcoded 5' primer along with a J-beta primer mix. Researchers report that a template-switch adaptor with 12 random nucleotides tagged each cDNA molecule. TCRdb called the 5' RACE reads again in MiXCR, with one record for every CDR3 protein. In the table there are around 800,000 distinct CDR3 sequences, approximately 59% of which are singletons. The CDR3 runs 14 residues. In germline, CDR1 is SGHTA, CDR2 FQGNSA. J lost 7 bases, V lost 5 bases, and 5 bases had no gene match. This chain uses TRBV7-2 with TRBJ2-3; 11 nucleotides match TRBD2. What was sequenced was blood. The TCR originated in a young man in good health. CDR3 loop: CASSALAGGYTQYF. CDR3 bases: TGTGCCAGCAGCGCTCTAGCGGGGGGTTATACGCAGTATTTT.